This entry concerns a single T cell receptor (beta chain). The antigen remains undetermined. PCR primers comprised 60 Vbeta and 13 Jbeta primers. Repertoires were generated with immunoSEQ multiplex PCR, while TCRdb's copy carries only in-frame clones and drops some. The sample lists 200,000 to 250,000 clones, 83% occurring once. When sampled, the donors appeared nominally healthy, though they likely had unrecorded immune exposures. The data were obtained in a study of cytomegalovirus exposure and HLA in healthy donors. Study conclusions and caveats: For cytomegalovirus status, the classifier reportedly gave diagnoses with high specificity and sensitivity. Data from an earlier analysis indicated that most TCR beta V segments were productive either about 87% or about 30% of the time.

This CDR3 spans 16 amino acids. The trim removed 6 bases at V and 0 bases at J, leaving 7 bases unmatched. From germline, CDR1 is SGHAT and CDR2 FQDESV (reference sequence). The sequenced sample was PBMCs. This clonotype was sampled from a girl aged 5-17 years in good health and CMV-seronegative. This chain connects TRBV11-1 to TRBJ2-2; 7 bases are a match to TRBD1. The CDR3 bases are TGTGCCAGCAGTCAAACGGGGACAGCGAACACCGGGGAGCTGTTTTTT. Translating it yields CASSQTGTANTGELFF.